The clone carrying this TCR beta chain was seen only a few times. Methods used by the authors: Nucleated cell counts were estimated from reference gene primer amplification. Using immunoSEQ multiplex PCR, the repertoire was profiled, and TCRdb retains in-frame clones only, with some absent. V and J calls and clone size follow that table, whereas D and trimming were derived from the DNA. The sample includes roughly 250,000 clones, 70% to 90% of them seen just once. The sample belongs to a study of blood T cell repertoires in COVID-19. Whole-study context: Whether acute or convalescent, the COVID-19 samples came from the United States, Italy and Spain. PBMCs, B-cell-depleted T cells, or T cells were the source of the cDNA or gDNA that made up the material.

CDR3 length equals 13 residues. Trimming pared 1 base from V and 6 bases from J, leaving 7 bases between. The germline V gene encodes CDR1 MGHDK and CDR2 SYGVNS. Sequencing input: peripheral blood. The sequence came from a woman aged 40 to 50 with acute or convalescent COVID-19. The V gene is TRBV25-1, the J gene TRBJ1-5; no firm D call. CDR3 residues: CASSESSAQPQHF. The DNA of the CDR3 is TGTGCCAGCAGTGAATCTAGTGCTCAGCCCCAGCATTTT.